Sequencing of this T cell receptor beta chain was carried out in a study of cytomegalovirus exposure and HLA in healthy donors. Overall study: The same platform used for the 500 to 850 first-cohort repertoires was also used for the 120 or so validation repertoires, as a later analysis reported.

The repertoire was sequenced with immunoSEQ multiplex PCR; TCRdb's copy has only in-frame clones and lacks some. This sample yields about 120,000 clones, of which about 83% are seen a single time; 4.5% to 6% belongs to the top ten. With V trimmed by 9 bases and J by 6 bases, 8 bases remained unmatched. The CDR3 length is 14 residues. Germline V lookup: CDR1 PRHDT, CDR2 FYEKMQ (reference sequence). Remarks on this clone: The antigen remains unidentified.

Regarding the study as a whole: With high specificity and sensitivity, the classifier reportedly diagnosed cytomegalovirus status.

The rearrangement uses TRBV13 and TRBJ2-2, with 9 bases aligning to TRBD2. The receptor's source is a man between 18 and 29 years old in good health and CMV-seronegative. The material sequenced was PBMCs. The CDR3 protein is CASSIAGAPGELFF. DNA of the CDR3: TGTGCCAGTTCGATAGCGGGAGCCCCCGGGGAGCTGTTTTTT.